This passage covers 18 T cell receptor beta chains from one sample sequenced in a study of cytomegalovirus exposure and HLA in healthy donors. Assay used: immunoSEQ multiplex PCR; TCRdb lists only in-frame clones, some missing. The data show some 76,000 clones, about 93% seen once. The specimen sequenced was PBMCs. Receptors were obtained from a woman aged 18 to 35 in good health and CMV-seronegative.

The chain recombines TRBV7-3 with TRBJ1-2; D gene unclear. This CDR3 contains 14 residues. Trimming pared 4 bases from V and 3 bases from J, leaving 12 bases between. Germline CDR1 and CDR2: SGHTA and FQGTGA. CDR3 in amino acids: CASSYRGSDYGYTF. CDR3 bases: TGTGCCAGCAGCTACCGGGGTTCTGACTATGGCTACACCTTC.

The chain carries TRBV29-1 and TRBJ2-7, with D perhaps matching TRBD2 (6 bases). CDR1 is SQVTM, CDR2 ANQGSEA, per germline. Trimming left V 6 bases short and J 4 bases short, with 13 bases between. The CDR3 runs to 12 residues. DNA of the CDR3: TGCAGCGTCCCCGGGACTTATTACGAGCAGTACTTC. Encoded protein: CSVPGTYYEQYF.

CDR3 sequence reads: CSVEPGTGFRGYTF. CDR3 bases: TGCAGCGTTGAACCCGGGACAGGCTTCCGAGGCTACACCTTC. The chain carries TRBV29-1 and TRBJ1-2; 8 positions agree with TRBD1. The ends lost 2 bases at V and 8 bases at J; junction bases unmatched: 10. The CDR3 runs 14 residues. Per the germline V gene, CDR1 is SQVTM and CDR2 is ANQGSEA.

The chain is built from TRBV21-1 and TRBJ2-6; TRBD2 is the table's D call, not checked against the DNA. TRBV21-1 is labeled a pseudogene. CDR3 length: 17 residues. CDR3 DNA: TGTGCCAGCAGCAAGTCGGACTGTTGCTCTGGGGCCAACGTCCTGACTTTC. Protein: CASSKSDCCSGANVLTF.

The CDR3 loop is CASSPTGTSGSLTYNEQFF. DNA for the CDR3: TGTGCCAGCAGTCCCACTGGGACTAGCGGGAGTCTAACCTACAATGAGCAGTTCTTC. V usage is TRBV7-3 and J usage is TRBJ2-1; 14 nucleotides match TRBD2. The CDR3 runs to 19 residues. Unmatched junction bases numbered 12, after V lost 6 bases and J lost 2 bases. Germline loops: CDR1 SGHTA, CDR2 FQGTGA.

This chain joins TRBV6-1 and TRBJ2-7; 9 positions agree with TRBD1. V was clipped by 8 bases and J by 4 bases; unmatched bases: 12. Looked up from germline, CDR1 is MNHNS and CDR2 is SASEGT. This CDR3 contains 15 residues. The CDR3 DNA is TGTGCCAGCCGCTGGGCCATGACAGGGGGGTACGAGCAGTACTTC. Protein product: CASRWAMTGGYEQYF.

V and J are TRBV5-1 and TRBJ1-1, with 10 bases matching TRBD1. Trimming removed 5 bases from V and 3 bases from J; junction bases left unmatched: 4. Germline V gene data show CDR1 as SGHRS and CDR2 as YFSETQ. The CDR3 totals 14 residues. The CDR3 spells CASSTGQGHTEAFF. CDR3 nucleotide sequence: TGCGCCAGCAGTACGGGACAGGGGCACACTGAAGCTTTCTTT.

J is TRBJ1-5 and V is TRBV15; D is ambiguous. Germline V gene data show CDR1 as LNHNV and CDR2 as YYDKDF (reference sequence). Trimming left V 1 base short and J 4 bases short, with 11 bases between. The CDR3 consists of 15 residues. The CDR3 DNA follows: TGTGCCACCAGCAGAGGTACCGGGGTAAATCAGCCCCAGCATTTT. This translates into CATSRGTGVNQPQHF.

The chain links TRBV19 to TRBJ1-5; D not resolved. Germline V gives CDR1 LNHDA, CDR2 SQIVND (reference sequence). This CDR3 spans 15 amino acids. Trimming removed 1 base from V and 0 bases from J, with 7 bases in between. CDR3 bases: TGTGCCAGTAGTATAGCTTCTGTTAGCAATCAGCCCCAGCATTTT. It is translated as CASSIASVSNQPQHF. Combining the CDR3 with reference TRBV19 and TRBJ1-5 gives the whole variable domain DGGITQSPKYLFRKEGQNVTLSCEQNLNHDAMYWYRQDPGQGLRLIYYSQIVNDFQKGDIAEGYSVSREKKESFPLTVTSAQKNPTAFYLCASSIASVSNQPQHFGDGTRLSIL.

Here the CDR3 reads CASSYSGQGAYEQYF. The CDR3 coding sequence is TGTGCCAGCAGTTACTCGGGACAGGGGGCATACGAGCAGTACTTC. V gene TRBV6-5 combines with J gene TRBJ2-7, with 12 bases matching TRBD1. J gave up 4 bases and V 0 bases, and 1 base lay outside the gene matches. CDR3 length equals 15 residues. CDR1 and CDR2 from the germline V gene are MNHEY and SVGAGI.

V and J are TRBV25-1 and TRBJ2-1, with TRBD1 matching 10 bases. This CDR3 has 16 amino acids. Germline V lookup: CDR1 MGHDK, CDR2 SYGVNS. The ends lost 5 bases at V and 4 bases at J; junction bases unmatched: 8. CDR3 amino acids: CASSPGTGVGYNEQFF. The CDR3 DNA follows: TGTGCCAGCAGTCCCGGGACAGGGGTGGGATACAATGAGCAGTTCTTC. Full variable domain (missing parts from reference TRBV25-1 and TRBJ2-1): EADIYQTPRYLVIGTGKKITLECSQTMGHDKMYWYQQDPGMELHLIHYSYGVNSTEKGDLSSESTVSRIRTEHFPLTLESARPSHTSQYLCASSPGTGVGYNEQFFGPGTRLTVL.

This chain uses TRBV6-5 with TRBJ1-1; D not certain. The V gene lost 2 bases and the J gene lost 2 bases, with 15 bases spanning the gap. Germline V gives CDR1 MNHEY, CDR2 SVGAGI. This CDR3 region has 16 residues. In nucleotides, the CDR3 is TGTGCCAGCAGTTACATATTAGCGGTTTTTAACACTGAAGCTTTCTTT. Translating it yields CASSYILAVFNTEAFF.

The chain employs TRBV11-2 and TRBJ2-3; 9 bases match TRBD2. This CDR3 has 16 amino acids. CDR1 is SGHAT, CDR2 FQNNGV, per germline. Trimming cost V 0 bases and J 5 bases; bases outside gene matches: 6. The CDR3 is CASSLDTSSGRDTQYF. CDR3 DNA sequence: TGTGCCAGCAGCTTAGATACGAGTAGCGGGAGAGATACGCAGTATTTT.

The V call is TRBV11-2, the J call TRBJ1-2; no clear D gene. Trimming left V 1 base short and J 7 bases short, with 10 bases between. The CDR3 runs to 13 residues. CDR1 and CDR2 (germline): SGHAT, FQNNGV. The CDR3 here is CASSLGPSGGYTF. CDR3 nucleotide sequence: TGTGCCAGCAGCTTAGGTCCATCGGGTGGCTACACCTTC.

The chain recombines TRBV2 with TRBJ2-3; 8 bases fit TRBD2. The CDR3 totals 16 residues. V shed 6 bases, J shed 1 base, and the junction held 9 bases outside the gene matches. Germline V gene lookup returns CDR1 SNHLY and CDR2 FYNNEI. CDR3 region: CASSRGGAGGTDTQYF. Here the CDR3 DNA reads TGTGCCAGCAGCCGGGGGGGAGCGGGAGGCACAGATACGCAGTATTTT.

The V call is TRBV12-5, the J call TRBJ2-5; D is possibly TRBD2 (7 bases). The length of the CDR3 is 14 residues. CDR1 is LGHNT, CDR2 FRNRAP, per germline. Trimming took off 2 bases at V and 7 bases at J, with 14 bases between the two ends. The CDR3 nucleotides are TGTGCTAGTGGTTTGTATGGGGGGGCGTGGACCCAGTACTTC. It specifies CASGLYGGAWTQYF.

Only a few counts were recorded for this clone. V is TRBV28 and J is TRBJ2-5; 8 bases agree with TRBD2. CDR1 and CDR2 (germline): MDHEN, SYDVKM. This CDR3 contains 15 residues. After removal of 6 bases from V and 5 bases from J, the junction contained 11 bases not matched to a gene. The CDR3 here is CASRGLVVGRETQYF. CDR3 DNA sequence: TGTGCCAGCAGGGGACTAGTGGTCGGGCGGGAGACCCAGTACTTC. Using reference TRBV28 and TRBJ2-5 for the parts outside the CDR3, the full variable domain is DVKVTQSSRYLVKRTGEKVFLECVQDMDHENMFWYRQDPGLGLRLIYFSYDVKMKEKGDIPEGYSVSREKKERFSLILESASTNQTSMYLCASRGLVVGRETQYFGPGTRLLVL.

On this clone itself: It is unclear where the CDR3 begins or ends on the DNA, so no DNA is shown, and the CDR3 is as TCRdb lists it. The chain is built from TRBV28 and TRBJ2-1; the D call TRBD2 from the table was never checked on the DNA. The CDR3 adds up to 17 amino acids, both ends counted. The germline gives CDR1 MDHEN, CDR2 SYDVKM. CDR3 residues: CASSSPDFRRPTYEQFF.